This passage covers 29 T cell receptor beta chains from one sample sequenced in a study of cytomegalovirus exposure and HLA in healthy donors. PCR was performed using 60 Vbeta and 13 Jbeta primers. Profiled with immunoSEQ multiplex PCR; TCRdb holds only in-frame clones, not every one. This table holds 60,000 or so clones, roughly 80% found once. Sequencing input: PBMCs. The receptors were sampled from a woman in her 40s in good health and CMV-seropositive.

The chain couples TRBV9 to TRBJ1-1, with D possibly being TRBD1 (6 bases). The CDR3 has 15 residues. V was clipped by 3 bases and J by 2 bases, with 14 bases between them. Germline values: CDR1 SGDLS, CDR2 YYNGEE. CDR3 region: CASSAQGSVNTEAFF. DNA for the CDR3: TGTGCCAGCAGCGCACAGGGATCCGTTAACACTGAAGCTTTCTTT.

The V and J genes are TRBV5-4 and TRBJ2-1, with a possible D match to TRBD2 (6 bases). The CDR3 totals 14 residues. Germline values: CDR1 SGHNT, CDR2 YYREEE (reference sequence). Trimming took 4 bases from V and 5 from J, leaving 13 bases between them. CDR3 residues: CASSPNSGDNEQFF. The CDR3 nucleotides are TGTGCCAGCAGCCCTAATAGCGGAGACAATGAGCAGTTCTTC. The full variable domain, rest sourced from reference TRBV5-4 and TRBJ2-1, is ETGVTQSPTHLIKTRGQQVTLRCSSQSGHNTVSWYQQALGQGPQFIFQYYREEENGRGNFPPRFSGLQFPNYSSELNVNALELDDSALYLCASSPNSGDNEQFFGPGTRLTVL.

CDR3 sequence: CSALDRAGEKLFF. The CDR3 bases are TGCAGCGCCCTGGACAGGGCGGGTGAAAAACTGTTTTTT. The chain has TRBV29-1 and TRBJ1-4, with TRBD1 identical over 8 bases. V was pared by 7 bases and J by 7 bases, with 8 bases of the junction left unmatched. CDR1 is SQVTM and CDR2 is ANQGSEA in the germline V gene. The CDR3 runs to 13 residues.

V is TRBV4-1 and J is TRBJ2-1, with 8 bases that match TRBD2. V shed 4 bases, J shed 6 bases, and the junction held 5 bases outside the gene matches. Germline assignment: CDR1 MGHRA and CDR2 YSYEKL. This CDR3 is built from 14 residues. The CDR3: CASSLSGGGNEQFF. The DNA for the CDR3 is TGCGCCAGCAGCCTCTCGGGAGGGGGCAATGAGCAGTTCTTC.

This clone was observed a single time. V gene TRBV28 combines with J gene TRBJ2-3; tentative D call: TRBD2 (6 bases). Trimming took off 3 bases at V and 2 bases at J, with 15 bases between the two ends. Germline loops: CDR1 MDHEN, CDR2 SYDVKM. There are 16 residues in the CDR3. CDR3 sequence reads: CASSLWASEFTDTQYF. CDR3 sequence (DNA): TGTGCCAGCAGTTTGTGGGCTAGCGAGTTCACAGATACGCAGTATTTT.

V is TRBV2 and J is TRBJ2-1; D not certain. The ends were cut back, 4 bases at V and 0 bases at J, with 7 bases in the middle. The CDR3 has 14 amino acids. Germline V CDR1 and CDR2: SNHLY, FYNNEI. The CDR3 DNA sequence: TGTGCCAGCAGTGCACAGAGCTCCTACAATGAGCAGTTCTTC. Amino acids: CASSAQSSYNEQFF.

This clone was seen only once. The CDR3 reads CAWNSVGGGSGYTF. CDR3 DNA sequence: TGTGCCTGGAATTCGGTAGGGGGGGGTAGTGGCTACACCTTC. This rearrangement joins TRBV30 to TRBJ1-2; tentative D call: TRBD1 (6 bases). Germline values: CDR1 GTSNPN, CDR2 SVGIG (reference sequence). The CDR3 consists of 14 residues. Trimming shortened V by 4 bases and J by 7 bases, and 19 bases separated the two germline ends.

The chain employs TRBV5-8 and TRBJ2-5, with TRBD2 matching over 8 bases. The V gene's germline CDR1 is SGHTS and CDR2 YDEGEE. The CDR3 spans 15 residues. J was trimmed by 5 bases and V by 0 bases; bases with no gene match: 6. CDR3 loop: CASSLVGGADETQYF. Written as DNA, the CDR3 is TGTGCCAGCAGCTTGGTCGGGGGGGCGGACGAGACCCAGTACTTC.

This clone was observed a single time. The chain joins TRBV7-9 to TRBJ1-2; D is undetermined. CDR3 length: 14 residues. Trimming shortened V by 1 base and J by 8 bases, and 14 bases separated the two germline ends. Germline-derived CDR1 and CDR2 are SEHNR and FQNEAQ (reference sequence). CDR3 residues: CASSLEWVRGGYTF. The DNA of the CDR3 is TGTGCCAGCAGCTTAGAATGGGTCCGCGGGGGCTACACCTTC.

This rearrangement joins TRBV19 to TRBJ2-7; tentatively, D is TRBD1 (5 bases). The germline V gene encodes CDR1 LNHDA and CDR2 SQIVND (reference sequence). With 9 bases removed from V and 3 bases from J, the gap between germline ends came to 15 bases. The CDR3 has 13 residues. The CDR3 protein is CASTGSGGYEQYF. The CDR3 nucleotides are TGTGCCAGCACAGGTTCGGGTGGCTACGAGCAGTACTTC.

This clone turned up a few times. The CDR3 DNA reads TGTGCCAGCAGCTTGGTTAACAGTCTTAATTCACCCCTCCACTTT. This codes for CASSLVNSLNSPLHF. The V and J genes are TRBV5-4 and TRBJ1-6; D gene uncertain. Trimming stripped 0 bases from V and 6 bases from J, with 10 bases between. This CDR3 spans 15 amino acids. Germline CDR1 is SGHNT and CDR2 is YYREEE (reference sequence).

The CDR3 DNA sequence: TGTGCCAGCAGCGTAAACGGGCGGGGGGGCACAGATACGCAGTATTTT. Encoded protein: CASSVNGRGGTDTQYF. V gene TRBV9 combines with J gene TRBJ2-3; TRBD2 agrees at 8 bases. V gave up 1 base and J gave up 1 base; unmatched junction bases: 5. The CDR3 covers 16 residues. Germline V lookup: CDR1 SGDLS, CDR2 YYNGEE.

In the case of this clone: The sample contains more than one DNA sequence encoding this CDR3. The rearrangement joins TRBV10-2 to TRBJ1-2; 7 bases match TRBD1. After removal of 3 bases from V and 11 bases from J, the junction contained 12 bases not matched to a gene. The CDR3 consists of 14 residues. Germline CDR1 is WSHSY and CDR2 is SAAADI. In DNA, the CDR3 is TGCGCCAGCAGTGATGGCCGGACAGGTGTGGGTTACACCTTC. Residues: CASSDGRTGVGYTF.

The V call is TRBV7-6, the J call TRBJ2-2; unclear D gene. Trimming stripped 5 bases from V and 2 bases from J, with 3 bases between. The CDR3 length is 12 residues. The V gene's germline CDR1 is SGHVS and CDR2 FNYEAQ. This CDR3 reads CASSPNTGELFF. DNA for the CDR3: TGTGCCAGCAGCCCAAACACCGGGGAGCTGTTTTTT.

The chain links TRBV19 to TRBJ2-5; 8 bases agree with TRBD2. Germline V lookup: CDR1 LNHDA, CDR2 SQIVND (reference sequence). The CDR3 is made up of 14 amino acids. V shed 7 bases and J 1 base; nucleotides not matched to a gene: 5. This CDR3 is CASIRGGTQETQYF. The CDR3 DNA reads as TGTGCCAGTATCCGGGGGGGGACCCAAGAGACCCAGTACTTC.

This clone has more than one count but fewer than ten. V and J are TRBV7-2 and TRBJ1-5; D might be TRBD1 (6 bases). This CDR3 spans 13 amino acids. Per germline, CDR1 SGHTA and CDR2 FQGNSA. Trimming took 5 bases from V and 9 from J, leaving 14 bases between them. CDR3 protein: CASSPERGRPQHF. The CDR3 coding sequence is TGTGCCAGCAGCCCAGAGAGGGGGAGGCCCCAGCATTTT.

The V and J genes are TRBV29-1 and TRBJ1-2, with 9 bases fitting TRBD1. Germline V gene sequence: CDR1 SQVTM, CDR2 ANQGSEA. The CDR3 totals 13 residues. Losses at the gene ends were 4 bases for V and 8 bases for J; bases not matched to a gene: 8. The CDR3 region is CSVVLGQGGGYTF. CDR3 DNA sequence: TGCAGCGTTGTATTGGGACAGGGAGGCGGCTACACCTTC.

V usage is TRBV5-1 and J usage is TRBJ2-5, with 8 bases aligning to TRBD1. CDR3 length equals 15 residues. The junction had 6 bases not matched to a gene; V was cut back by 0 bases and J by 5 bases. Germline V gives CDR1 SGHRS, CDR2 YFSETQ. The CDR3 region has the DNA TGCGCCAGCAGCTTGGGGCGGACAGGGTCGGAGACCCAGTACTTC. This encodes CASSLGRTGSETQYF.

The chain employs TRBV4-3 and TRBJ1-5; possibly TRBD1 for D (6 bases). The CDR3 runs to 19 residues. Trimming took off 0 bases at V and 4 bases at J, with 22 bases between the two ends. Germline values: CDR1 LGHNA, CDR2 YSLEER. The CDR3: CASSQEPPRSGVRNQPQHF. CDR3 DNA sequence: TGCGCCAGCAGCCAAGAACCTCCCCGATCAGGGGTGAGAAATCAGCCCCAGCATTTT.

This clone was recorded once. The rearrangement uses TRBV6-5 and TRBJ1-2, with D possibly TRBD1 on 6 matching bases. The ends were cut back, 5 bases at V and 4 bases at J, with 14 bases in the middle. Germline assignment: CDR1 MNHEY and CDR2 SVGAGI. The CDR3 totals 14 residues. The CDR3 is CASSPQTGPYGYTF. The CDR3 coding sequence is TGTGCCAGCAGTCCCCAGACAGGTCCCTATGGCTACACCTTC.

The CDR3: CATSYGTTGLNYGYTF. The CDR3 bases are TGTGCCACCAGCTATGGGACGACAGGCCTTAACTATGGCTACACCTTC. The rearrangement links TRBV15 to TRBJ1-2; D perhaps matches TRBD1 (6 bases). CDR1 and CDR2 from the germline V gene are LNHNV and YYDKDF (reference sequence). Trimming took 5 bases from V and 1 from J, leaving 17 bases between them. This CDR3 is 16 amino acids long.

This chain connects TRBV7-9 to TRBJ2-5, with TRBD1 identical over 9 bases. This CDR3 has 17 amino acids. Germline V gives CDR1 SEHNR, CDR2 FQNEAQ (reference sequence). The trim removed 2 bases at V and 0 bases at J, leaving 7 bases unmatched. The CDR3 protein is CASSLRDRDVDQETQYF. The CDR3 region has the DNA TGTGCCAGCAGCTTACGGGACAGGGATGTAGACCAAGAGACCCAGTACTTC.

The chain employs TRBV28 and TRBJ1-2; D perhaps matches TRBD1 (6 bases). The germline V and J ends were trimmed by 2 bases and 3 bases, with 7 bases remaining between them. Germline V gene sequence: CDR1 MDHEN, CDR2 SYDVKM. The CDR3 contains 13 residues. The CDR3 is CASSLAGDYGYTF. The DNA for the CDR3 is TGTGCCAGCAGTTTAGCAGGGGACTATGGCTACACCTTC.

V usage is TRBV7-3 and J usage is TRBJ2-5; TRBD2 is a possible D gene (5 bases). Per the germline V gene, CDR1 is SGHTA and CDR2 is FQGTGA. CDR3 length: 14 amino acids. V was shortened by 2 bases and J by 1 base, with 8 bases between the two germline ends. In DNA form, the CDR3 reads TGTGCCAGCAGCTTAGCGGGTGGCCAAGAGACCCAGTACTTC. This codes for CASSLAGGQETQYF.

The CDR3 protein is CASSQAPSGAYEQYF. The CDR3 coding sequence is TGCGCCAGCAGCCAAGCCCCATCGGGAGCCTACGAGCAGTACTTC. V usage is TRBV4-1 and J usage is TRBJ2-7, with TRBD2 as a possible D gene (6 bases). The CDR3 is made up of 15 amino acids. Germline V lookup: CDR1 MGHRA, CDR2 YSYEKL. V was cut by 1 base and J by 2 bases, with 12 bases left in between.

This chain connects TRBV19 to TRBJ2-2; perhaps TRBD2 as D (6 bases). Germline-derived CDR1 and CDR2 are LNHDA and SQIVND (reference sequence). CDR3 length: 15 amino acids. V lost 7 bases to trimming and J lost 2 bases, with 14 bases between them. The CDR3 spells CASKVGGANTGELFF. DNA for the CDR3: TGTGCCAGTAAGGTGGGCGGGGCAAACACCGGGGAGCTGTTTTTT. Drawing the rest from reference TRBV19 and TRBJ2-2, the complete variable domain is DGGITQSPKYLFRKEGQNVTLSCEQNLNHDAMYWYRQDPGQGLRLIYYSQIVNDFQKGDIAEGYSVSREKKESFPLTVTSAQKNPTAFYLCASKVGGANTGELFFGEGSRLTVL.

V usage is TRBV5-4 and J usage is TRBJ2-5, with 11 bases aligning to TRBD2. The germline CDR1 and CDR2 sequences are SGHNT and YYREEE (reference sequence). Germline trimming cut 1 base from V and 3 bases from J; bases unmatched to any gene: 2. This CDR3 comprises 15 residues. This CDR3 reads CASSLLAGGKETQYF. The CDR3 nucleotides are TGTGCCAGCAGCTTGCTAGCGGGGGGCAAAGAGACCCAGTACTTC.

This chain uses TRBV6-5 with TRBJ1-2; 9 nucleotides agree with TRBD1. The trim removed 2 bases at V and 8 bases at J, leaving 3 bases unmatched. Germline V lookup: CDR1 MNHEY, CDR2 SVGAGI. This CDR3 comprises 13 residues. CDR3 DNA sequence: TGTGCCAGCAGTTACAGGACAGGGGAAGGCTACACCTTC. It encodes CASSYRTGEGYTF.

The chain carries TRBV6-5 and TRBJ2-1, with TRBD2 matching 11 bases. Per the germline V gene, CDR1 is MNHEY and CDR2 is SVGAGI. The CDR3 covers 15 residues. The J segment lost 4 bases and the V segment lost 6 bases, leaving 5 bases of the junction unmatched. The DNA of the CDR3 is TGTGCCAGCAGGATTAGCGGGGGGGGGTACAATGAGCAGTTCTTC. Translating it yields CASRISGGGYNEQFF.